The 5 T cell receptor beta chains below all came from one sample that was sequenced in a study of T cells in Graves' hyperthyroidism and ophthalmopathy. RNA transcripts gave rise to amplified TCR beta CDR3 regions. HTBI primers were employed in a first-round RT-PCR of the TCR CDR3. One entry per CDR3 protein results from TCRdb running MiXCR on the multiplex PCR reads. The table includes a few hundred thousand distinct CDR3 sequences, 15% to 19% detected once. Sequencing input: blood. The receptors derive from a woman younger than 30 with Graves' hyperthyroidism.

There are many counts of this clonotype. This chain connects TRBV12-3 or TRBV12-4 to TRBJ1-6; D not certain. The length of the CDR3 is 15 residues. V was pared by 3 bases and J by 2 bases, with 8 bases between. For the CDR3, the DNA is TGTGCCAGCAGTTTGGGCGAGACCTATAATTCACCCCTCCACTTT. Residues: CASSLGETYNSPLHF.

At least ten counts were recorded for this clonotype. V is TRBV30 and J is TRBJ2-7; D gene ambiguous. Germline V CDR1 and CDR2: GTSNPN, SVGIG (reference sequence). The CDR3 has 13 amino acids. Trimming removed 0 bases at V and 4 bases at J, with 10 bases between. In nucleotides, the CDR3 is TGTGCCTGGAGTGTAGGTGGGCATTACGAGCAGTACTTC. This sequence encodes CAWSVGGHYEQYF.

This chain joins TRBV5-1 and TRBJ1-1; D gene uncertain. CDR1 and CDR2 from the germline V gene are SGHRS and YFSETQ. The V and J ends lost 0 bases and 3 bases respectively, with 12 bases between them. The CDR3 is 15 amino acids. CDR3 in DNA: TGCGCCAGCAGCTTGGCCACGTCCCTTGACACTGAAGCTTTCTTT. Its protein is CASSLATSLDTEAFF.

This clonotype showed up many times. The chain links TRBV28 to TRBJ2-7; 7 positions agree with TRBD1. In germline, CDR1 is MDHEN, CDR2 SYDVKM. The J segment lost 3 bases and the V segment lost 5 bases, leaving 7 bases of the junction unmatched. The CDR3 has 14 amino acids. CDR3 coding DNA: TGTGCCAGCAGTCCCCACGGACAGGTCTACGAGCAGTACTTC. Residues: CASSPHGQVYEQYF.

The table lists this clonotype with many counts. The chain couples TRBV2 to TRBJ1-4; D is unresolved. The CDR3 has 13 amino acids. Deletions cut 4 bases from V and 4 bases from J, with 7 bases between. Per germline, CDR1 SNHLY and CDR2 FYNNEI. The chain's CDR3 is CASSVRRNEKLFF. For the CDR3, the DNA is TGTGCCAGCAGTGTAAGGCGTAATGAAAAACTGTTTTTT. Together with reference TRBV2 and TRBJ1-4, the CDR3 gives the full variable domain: EPEVTQTPSHQVTQMGQEVILRCVPISNHLYFYWYRQILGQKVEFLVSFYNNEISEKSEIFDDQFSVERPDGSNFTLKIRSTKLEDSAMYFCASSVRRNEKLFFGSGTQLSVL.